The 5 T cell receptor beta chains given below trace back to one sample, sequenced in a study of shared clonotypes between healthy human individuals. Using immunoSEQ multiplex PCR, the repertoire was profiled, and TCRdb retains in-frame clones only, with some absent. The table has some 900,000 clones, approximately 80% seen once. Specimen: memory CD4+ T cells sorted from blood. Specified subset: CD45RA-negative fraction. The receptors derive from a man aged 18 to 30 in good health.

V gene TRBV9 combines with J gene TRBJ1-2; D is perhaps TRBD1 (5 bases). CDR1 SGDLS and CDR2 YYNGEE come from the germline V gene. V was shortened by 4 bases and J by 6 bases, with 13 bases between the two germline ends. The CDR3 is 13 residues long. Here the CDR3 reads CASSPDNIHGYTF. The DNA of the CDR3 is TGTGCCAGCAGCCCGGACAACATACATGGCTACACCTTC.

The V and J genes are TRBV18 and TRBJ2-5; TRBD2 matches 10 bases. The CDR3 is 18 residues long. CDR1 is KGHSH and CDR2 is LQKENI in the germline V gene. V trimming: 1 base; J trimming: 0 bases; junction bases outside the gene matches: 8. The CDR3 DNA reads TGTGCCAGCTCACCACAGATGTCTAGCGGGGGTTACCAAGAGACCCAGTACTTC. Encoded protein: CASSPQMSSGGYQETQYF.

The CDR3 sequence: CASRNPGLRTGELFF. CDR3 in DNA: TGCGCCAGCAGGAACCCAGGACTTCGTACCGGGGAGCTGTTTTTT. The chain couples TRBV5-1 to TRBJ2-2; tentatively, D is TRBD2 (5 bases). The CDR3 is 15 residues long. In germline, CDR1 is SGHRS, CDR2 YFSETQ. The germline V and J ends were trimmed by 5 bases and 5 bases, with 16 bases remaining between them.

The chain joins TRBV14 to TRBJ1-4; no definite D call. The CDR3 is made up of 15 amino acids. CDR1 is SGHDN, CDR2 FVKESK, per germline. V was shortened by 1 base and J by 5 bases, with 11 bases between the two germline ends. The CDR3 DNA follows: TGTGCCAGCAGCCAAGGTGGTCCCTTAAATGAAAAACTGTTTTTT. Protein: CASSQGGPLNEKLFF.

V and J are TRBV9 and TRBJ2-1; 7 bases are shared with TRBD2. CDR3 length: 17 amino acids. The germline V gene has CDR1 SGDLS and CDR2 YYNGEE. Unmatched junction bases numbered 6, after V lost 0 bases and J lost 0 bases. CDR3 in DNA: TGTGCCAGCAGCGTAGTCTCTAGCGGAGTCTCCTACAATGAGCAGTTCTTC. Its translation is CASSVVSSGVSYNEQFF.